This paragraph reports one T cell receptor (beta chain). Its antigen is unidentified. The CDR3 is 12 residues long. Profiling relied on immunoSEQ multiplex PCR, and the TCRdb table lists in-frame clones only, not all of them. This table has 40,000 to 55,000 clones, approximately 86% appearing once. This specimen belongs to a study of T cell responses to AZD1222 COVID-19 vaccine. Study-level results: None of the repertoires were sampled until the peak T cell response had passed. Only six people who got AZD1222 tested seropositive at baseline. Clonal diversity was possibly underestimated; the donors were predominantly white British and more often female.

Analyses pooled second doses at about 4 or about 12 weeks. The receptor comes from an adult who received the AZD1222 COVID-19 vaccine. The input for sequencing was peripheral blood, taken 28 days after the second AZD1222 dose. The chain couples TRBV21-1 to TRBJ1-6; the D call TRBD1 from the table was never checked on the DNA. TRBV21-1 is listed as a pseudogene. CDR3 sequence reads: CASSKGGSPLHF. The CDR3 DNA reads TGTGCCAGCAGCAAAGGGGGCTCACCCCTCCACTTT.